Described below is a single T cell receptor (beta chain) sequence and its context. This sample stems from a study of blood T cell repertoires in COVID-19. Only in-frame clones appear in the TCRdb table, and some are missing; sequencing was by immunoSEQ multiplex PCR. Of some 250,000 clones listed, about 90% are singletons. Sequencing was carried out using PBMCs or T cells enriched from blood (not recorded which). This receptor was obtained from a young woman with acute COVID-19.

The CDR3 sequence: CASSPDARTSDYTDTQYF. The CDR3 nucleotides read TGTGCCAGCAGCCCAGACGCCCGGACTAGCGACTACACAGATACGCAGTATTTT. The chain links TRBV3-1 (or the pseudogene TRBV3-2) to TRBJ2-3; 9 bases are shared with TRBD2. This CDR3 comprises 18 residues. V lost 4 bases and J lost 2; bases outside the gene matches: 13. Germline lookup yields CDR1 LGHDT and CDR2 YNNKEL (reference sequence).